The subject of this entry is one T cell receptor (beta chain). Its antigen is not known. The repertoire was sequenced with immunoSEQ multiplex PCR; TCRdb's copy has only in-frame clones and lacks some. This sample has some 74,000 clones; 87% occur once, and the top ten carry around 1.2%. This specimen belongs to a study of T cell responses to AZD1222 COVID-19 vaccine. Study results and limitations: Spike-specific TCR breadth and depth rose after two AZD1222 doses. Targets within unmutated variant regions were reportedly found for nearly half of spike-specific TCRs. Donors skewed white British and female; clonal diversity was possibly underestimated.

Pooled samples include second doses given at about 4 or 12 weeks. After removal of 5 bases from V and 9 bases from J, the junction contained 12 bases not matched to a gene. This CDR3 contains 15 residues. Germline CDR1 reads MNHNY; CDR2 reads SVGAGI (reference sequence). This TCR was sampled from an adult who received the AZD1222 COVID-19 vaccine. This chain connects TRBV6-6 to TRBJ2-1, with 8 bases that match TRBD2. Sequences were derived from peripheral blood, sampled 28 days after the second AZD1222 dose. CDR3 in DNA: TGTGCCAGCAGTGGGGACCCACCCGGGGGGGGTGAGCAGTTCTTC. Translation gives CASSGDPPGGGEQFF.